This record covers a single TCR beta chain. As yet, its antigen is unknown. This sample was included in a study of T cell responses to AZD1222 COVID-19 vaccine. Notes on the study in general: Nearly half of spike-specific TCRs reportedly target unmutated variant regions. Across spike, vaccine-associated CD4 TCRs were found, dominant at 160-218 and 743-854.

Sequenced by immunoSEQ multiplex PCR; TCRdb stores in-frame clones only, minus some. The sample has roughly 120,000 clones; more than 75% are singletons. V lost 3 bases and J lost 1, with 9 bases in between. Germline CDR1 and CDR2: DFQATT and SNEGSKA (reference sequence). This CDR3 has 14 amino acids. This chain links TRBV20-1 with TRBJ2-2, with D maybe TRBD1 (6 bases). The sample in question was peripheral blood, obtained 28 days after the second AZD1222 dose. This receptor was identified in an adult who received the AZD1222 COVID-19 vaccine. For the CDR3, the DNA is TGCAGTGCTAGTCCAGGGGAGAACACCGGGGAGCTGTTTTTT. Translation gives CSASPGENTGELFF.